This TCR beta chain was captured by sequencing in a study of T-cell reconstitution after alpha-beta-depleted transplantation in children. Study results and limitations: Newly produced T cells mostly provided counts and TCRbeta diversity after one year, as hyperexpanded clones declined.

The CDR3 extends over 16 amino acids. Germline loops: CDR1 SGHTA, CDR2 FQGTGA. V gave up 1 base and J gave up 2 bases, with 15 bases separating them. This clonotype was counted at least ten times. Antigen unknown. Preparation of the TCRbeta library used unique molecular identifiers. Using its own MiXCR run on the PCR reads, TCRdb lists one record per CDR3 protein. The sample includes 40,000 to 55,000 distinct CDR3 sequences, 5.5% to 7.5% of them seen just once. This TCR came from a female patient aged 2-10 years who had a stem cell transplant for aplastic anemia, so the T cells may come from the graft donor. The sequencing here drew on PBMCs, mostly from graft donor cells, taken 60 days after TCRalphabeta/CD19-depleted stem cell transplant. V and J are TRBV7-3 and TRBJ2-7; perhaps TRBD1 as D (7 bases). The CDR3 region is CASSLSASGGPYEQYF. The CDR3 nucleotides are TGTGCCAGCAGCTTAAGTGCCTCAGGGGGGCCCTACGAGCAGTACTTC.